Listed here is a single T cell receptor (beta chain). Its antigen is unknown. Per-base qualities were not stored, and no clone one base away is much larger. This record belongs to a study of preoperative IRX-2 immunotherapy in early breast cancer (dated by TCRdb to between 2018 and 2021). Read against the paper, the sample's treatment or condition label means: preoperative locoregional IRX-2 cytokine immunotherapy. The samples were obtained from a phase Ib study that tested preoperative, locoregional IRX-2 cytokine immunotherapy designed to prime immune responses. Donors were patients with early-stage breast cancer who received IRX-2 before surgery. Trimming at the junction amounts to 0 bases on V and 9 bases on J, and the germline ends lie 15 bases apart. The CDR3 goes from the cysteine to the phenylalanine over 15 residues. The kept DNA is CDR3 alone, 45 bases in frame from the first base. Looking up the germline V gene yields CDR1 MNHNS and CDR2 SASEGT.

The method was the immunoSEQ multiplex PCR assay. TCRdb obtained this table from immuneACCESS and retained in-frame rearrangements with V and J assigned. These tables miss some clones; where compared with another copy, unresolved V genes account for less than half of the shortfall, and the remainder is unexplained. The sample has about 45,000 clones on record, roughly 80% of them singletons. The leading ten clones occupy about 1% of the sample. This material consisted of tumor tissue, taken after IRX-2 immunotherapy. The V and J segments used are TRBV6-1 and TRBJ2-1; no D gene call is confident. The TCR originated in a human donor with breast cancer. CDR3 sequence: CASSEAVIWGGEQFF. The base sequence is TGTGCCAGCAGTGAAGCGGTGATTTGGGGTGGTGAGCAGTTCTTC.